This T cell receptor (beta chain) was observed in a study of naive and memory T cell subsets. Study results and caveats: Between naive and memory subsets, TCR abundance power law exponents differed.

Worth noting for this clonotype: The antigen is undetermined.

The beta constant-region primer was an equimolar mix of two oligonucleotides covering TRBC1 and TRBC2. TCRdb ran MiXCR on the UMI-ligation and nested PCR reads and lists one entry per CDR3 protein. The profile shows some 87,000 distinct CDR3 sequences, about 6.5% of them singletons. The clonotype was recovered from a human donor in good health. Sequenced: central memory CD4+ T cells from blood.

CDR3 residues: CSARDRGVREQYF. The CDR3 DNA reads TGCAGCGCCCGGGACAGGGGGGTGAGAGAGCAGTACTTC. The chain combines TRBV29-1 with TRBJ2-7; the match to TRBD1 covers 11 bases. CDR1 is SQVTM, CDR2 ANQGSEA, per germline. The CDR3 has 13 residues. Trimming cost V 7 bases and J 7 bases; bases outside gene matches: 9.